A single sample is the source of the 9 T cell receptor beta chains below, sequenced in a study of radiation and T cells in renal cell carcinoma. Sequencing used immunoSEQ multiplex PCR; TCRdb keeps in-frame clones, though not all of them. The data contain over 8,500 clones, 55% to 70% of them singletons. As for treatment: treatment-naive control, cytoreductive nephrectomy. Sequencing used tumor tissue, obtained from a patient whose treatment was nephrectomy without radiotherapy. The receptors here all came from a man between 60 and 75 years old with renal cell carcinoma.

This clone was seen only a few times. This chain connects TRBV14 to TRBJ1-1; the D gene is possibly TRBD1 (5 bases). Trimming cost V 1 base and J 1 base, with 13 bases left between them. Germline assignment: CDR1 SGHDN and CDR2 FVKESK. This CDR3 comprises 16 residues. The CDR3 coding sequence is TGTGCCAGCAGCCAAGGGCCGGGGCTTAGGAACACTGAAGCTTTCTTT. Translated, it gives CASSQGPGLRNTEAFF.

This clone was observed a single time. The CDR3 protein is CASSEMGVNQPQHF. The CDR3 DNA follows: TGTGCCAGCAGTGAGATGGGGGTCAATCAGCCCCAGCATTTT. This chain links TRBV6-1 with TRBJ1-5; D is possibly TRBD1 (5 bases). The CDR3 covers 14 residues. Between the trimmed V and J ends, which lost 3 bases and 3 bases, there was a span of 9 bases. CDR1 and CDR2 from the germline V gene are MNHNS and SASEGT.

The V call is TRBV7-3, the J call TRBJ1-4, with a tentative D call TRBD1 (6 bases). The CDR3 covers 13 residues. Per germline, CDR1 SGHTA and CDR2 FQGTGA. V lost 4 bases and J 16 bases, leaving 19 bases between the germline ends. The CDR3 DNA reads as TGTGCCAGCAGCTGTTCGGACAGATTAAAAACGTTTTTT. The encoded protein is CASSCSDRLKTFF.

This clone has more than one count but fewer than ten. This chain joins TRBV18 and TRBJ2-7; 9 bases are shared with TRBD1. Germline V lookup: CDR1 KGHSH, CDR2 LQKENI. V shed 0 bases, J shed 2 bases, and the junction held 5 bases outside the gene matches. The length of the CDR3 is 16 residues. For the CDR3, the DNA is TGTGCCAGCTCACCACCGGGGACAGGGATTGCCTACGAGCAGTACTTC. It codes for CASSPPGTGIAYEQYF.

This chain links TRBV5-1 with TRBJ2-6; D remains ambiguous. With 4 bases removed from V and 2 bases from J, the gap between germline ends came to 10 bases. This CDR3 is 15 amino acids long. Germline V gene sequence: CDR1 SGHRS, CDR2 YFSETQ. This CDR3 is CASSPGQPGANVLTF. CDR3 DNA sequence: TGCGCCAGCAGCCCCGGCCAGCCTGGGGCCAACGTCCTGACTTTC. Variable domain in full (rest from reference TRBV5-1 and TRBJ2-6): KAGVTQTPRYLIKTRGQQVTLSCSPISGHRSVSWYQQTPGQGLQFLFEYFSETQRNKGNFPGRFSGRQFSNSRSEMNVSTLELGDSALYLCASSPGQPGANVLTFGAGSRLTVL.

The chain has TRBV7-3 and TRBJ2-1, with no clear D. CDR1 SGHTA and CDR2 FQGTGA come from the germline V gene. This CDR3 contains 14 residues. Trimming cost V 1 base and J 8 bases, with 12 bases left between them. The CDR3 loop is CASSLKVNPDEQFF. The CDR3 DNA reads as TGTGCCAGCAGCTTAAAGGTAAATCCAGATGAGCAGTTCTTC. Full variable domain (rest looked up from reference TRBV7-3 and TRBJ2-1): GAGVSQTPSNKVTEKGKYVELRCDPISGHTALYWYRQSLGQGPEFLIYFQGTGAADDSGLPNDRFFAVRPEGSVSTLKIQRTERGDSAVYLCASSLKVNPDEQFFGPGTRLTVL.

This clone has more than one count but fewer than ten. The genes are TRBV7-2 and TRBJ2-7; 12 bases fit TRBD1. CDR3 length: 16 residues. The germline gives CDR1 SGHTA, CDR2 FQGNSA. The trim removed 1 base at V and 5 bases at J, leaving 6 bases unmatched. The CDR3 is CASSLGGQGALNEQYF. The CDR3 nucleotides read TGTGCCAGCAGCTTAGGGGGACAGGGGGCGTTGAACGAGCAGTACTTC.

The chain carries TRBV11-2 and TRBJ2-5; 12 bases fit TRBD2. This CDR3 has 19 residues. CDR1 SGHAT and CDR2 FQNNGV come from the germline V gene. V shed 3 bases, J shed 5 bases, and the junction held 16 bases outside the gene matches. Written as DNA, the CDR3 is TGTGCCAGCAGCTTCATCCCCCGGTCTAGCGGGGGGGCCGGGGAGACCCAGTACTTC. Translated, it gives CASSFIPRSSGGAGETQYF.

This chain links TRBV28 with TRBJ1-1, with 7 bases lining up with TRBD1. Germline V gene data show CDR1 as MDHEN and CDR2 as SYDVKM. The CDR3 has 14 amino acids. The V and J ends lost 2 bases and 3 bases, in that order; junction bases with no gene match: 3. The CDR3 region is CASSLNQGDTEAFF. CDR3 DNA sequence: TGTGCCAGCAGTTTAAACCAGGGGGACACTGAAGCTTTCTTT.